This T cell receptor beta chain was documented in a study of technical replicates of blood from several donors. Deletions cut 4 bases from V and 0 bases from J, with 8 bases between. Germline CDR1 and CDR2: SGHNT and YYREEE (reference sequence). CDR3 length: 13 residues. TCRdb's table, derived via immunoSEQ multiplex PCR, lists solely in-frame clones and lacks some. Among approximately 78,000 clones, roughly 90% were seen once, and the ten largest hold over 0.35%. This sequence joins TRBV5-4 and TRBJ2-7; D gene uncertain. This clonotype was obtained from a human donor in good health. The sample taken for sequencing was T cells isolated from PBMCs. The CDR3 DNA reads TGTGCCAGCAGCCCCTCTAGCTCCTACGAGCAGTACTTC. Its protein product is CASSPSSSYEQYF.